This T cell receptor beta chain is drawn from a study of T cell responses to AZD1222 COVID-19 vaccine. Study-level findings and limits: Sampled repertoires all dated from after the peak T cell response. Donors skewed white British and female; clonal diversity was possibly underestimated.

Assay used: immunoSEQ multiplex PCR; TCRdb lists only in-frame clones, some missing. The repertoire holds about 200,000 clones, with 90% to 95% as singletons. With respect to this clone: Its antigen is as yet unknown.

Samples with a second dose at about 4 or about 12 weeks were pooled together. V lost 2 bases and J lost 5; bases outside the gene matches: 6. The CDR3 sequence is 15 residues long. Germline V lookup: CDR1 MNHNS, CDR2 SASEGT. The material was peripheral blood, obtained 28 days after the second AZD1222 dose. The sequence was obtained from an adult who received the AZD1222 COVID-19 vaccine. The chain couples TRBV6-1 to TRBJ1-1; 9 bases fit TRBD1. Written as DNA, the CDR3 is TGTGCCAGCAGTGAACACACAGGGGGCGGGACTGAAGCTTTCTTT. Amino acid sequence: CASSEHTGGGTEAFF.